These 25 T cell receptor beta chains were all obtained from the same sample, sequenced in a study of cytomegalovirus exposure and HLA in healthy donors. The PCR made use of 60 Vbeta and 13 Jbeta primers. This table comes from immunoSEQ multiplex PCR, and its TCRdb copy is limited to in-frame clones, with some not included. The sample holds approximately 100,000 clones, about 81% seen once. The source material was PBMCs. The source is a man younger than 35 in good health and CMV-seropositive.

The chain has TRBV5-1 and TRBJ2-7, with D perhaps matching TRBD1 (6 bases). Germline-derived CDR1 and CDR2 are SGHRS and YFSETQ. The V end lost 4 bases, the J end lost 2 bases, and 19 bases lay between the germline ends. CDR3 length equals 16 residues. CDR3 region: CASSVDPGTRAYEQYF. The CDR3 nucleotides read TGCGCCAGCAGCGTGGATCCGGGGACACGAGCCTACGAGCAGTACTTC. Full variable domain (rest looked up from reference TRBV5-1 and TRBJ2-7): KAGVTQTPRYLIKTRGQQVTLSCSPISGHRSVSWYQQTPGQGLQFLFEYFSETQRNKGNFPGRFSGRQFSNSRSEMNVSTLELGDSALYLCASSVDPGTRAYEQYFGPGTRLTVT.

The gene calls are TRBV10-3 and TRBJ2-3; 11 bases align to TRBD2. Germline CDR1 ENHRY, CDR2 SYGVKD. Trimming removed 0 bases from V and 1 base from J; junction bases left unmatched: 9. The CDR3 spans 19 residues. For the CDR3, the DNA is TGTGCCATCAGTGAGTCGATTAGCGGGGGGGCTTTTCGCACAGATACGCAGTATTTT. Translation gives CAISESISGGAFRTDTQYF.

V is TRBV27 and J is TRBJ1-5; TRBD1 agrees at 7 bases. CDR3 length: 19 amino acids. The V gene's germline CDR1 is MNHEY and CDR2 SMNVEV (reference sequence). The trim removed 4 bases at V and 0 bases at J, leaving 15 bases unmatched. Here the CDR3 DNA reads TGTGCCAGCAGTTCACCAAAGGACAGGAGGGGATATAGCAATCAGCCCCAGCATTTT. Translating gives CASSSPKDRRGYSNQPQHF.

This clone has just one count. The rearrangement links TRBV5-1 to TRBJ2-1, with D possibly matching TRBD2 (7 bases). Trimming removed 1 base from V and 2 bases from J, with 10 bases in between. Per germline, CDR1 SGHRS and CDR2 YFSETQ. The CDR3 has 15 residues. This CDR3 is CASSLKGGPYNEQFF. CDR3 DNA: TGCGCCAGCAGCTTGAAGGGGGGGCCCTACAATGAGCAGTTCTTC.

This chain uses TRBV5-1 with TRBJ1-1, with 9 bases that match TRBD1. The CDR3 extends over 21 amino acids. Germline loops: CDR1 SGHRS, CDR2 YFSETQ. V shed 4 bases, J shed 3 bases, and the junction held 25 bases outside the gene matches. The CDR3 sequence is CASSLGGDRAVGNFGYTEAFF. Here the CDR3 DNA reads TGCGCCAGCAGCCTGGGGGGGGACAGGGCCGTCGGGAATTTTGGGTACACTGAAGCTTTCTTT.

The chain recombines TRBV29-1 with TRBJ1-1; TRBD1 agrees at 11 bases. The ends lost 7 bases at V and 5 bases at J; junction bases unmatched: 3. Germline loops: CDR1 SQVTM, CDR2 ANQGSEA. CDR3 length: 12 residues. The CDR3 nucleotides are TGCAGCGCGGACAGGGGGCGTACTGAAGCTTTCTTT. It codes for CSADRGRTEAFF.

CDR3 bases: TGTGCCAGCAGTTGGACAGGCTCATCGCCCCAGCATTTT. Its translation is CASSWTGSSPQHF. The chain recombines TRBV27 with TRBJ1-5; 7 nucleotides match TRBD1. The CDR3 extends over 13 amino acids. Germline V gene lookup returns CDR1 MNHEY and CDR2 SMNVEV (reference sequence). The ends lost 4 bases at V and 9 bases at J; junction bases unmatched: 6.

This rearrangement joins TRBV7-2 to TRBJ2-3; TRBD2 matches 7 bases. CDR3 length: 13 amino acids. Germline-derived CDR1 and CDR2 are SGHTA and FQGNSA. The junction had 3 bases not matched to a gene; V was cut back by 5 bases and J by 4 bases. CDR3 coding DNA: TGTGCCAGCAGCCTCACTAGCGCAGATACGCAGTATTTT. Translating gives CASSLTSADTQYF.

The chain couples TRBV5-6 to TRBJ1-5; the D gene is possibly TRBD1 (6 bases). This CDR3 is built from 14 residues. Trimming pared 0 bases from V and 7 bases from J, leaving 11 bases between. The germline V gene encodes CDR1 SGHDT and CDR2 YYEEEE. The CDR3 DNA reads TGTGCCAGCAGCTTGGTGGGGGCGGACCAGCCCCAGCATTTT. Its protein product is CASSLVGADQPQHF.

V is TRBV9 and J is TRBJ2-3; D remains ambiguous. Trimming shortened V by 4 bases and J by 0 bases, and 15 bases separated the two germline ends. Germline CDR1 is SGDLS and CDR2 is YYNGEE. This CDR3 is built from 16 residues. CDR3 nucleotides: TGTGCCAGCAGCCCTCTACGGTACCCCAGCACAGATACGCAGTATTTT. Translation gives CASSPLRYPSTDTQYF.

This clone was observed a handful of times. V gene TRBV30 combines with J gene TRBJ1-2; 11 nucleotides match TRBD1. With 3 bases clipped from V and 0 bases from J, the junction kept 6 bases outside the gene matches. Germline V CDR1 and CDR2: GTSNPN, SVGIG (reference sequence). The CDR3 is 16 amino acids. CDR3 in amino acids: CAWRDRGPDSNYGYTF. CDR3 DNA: TGTGCCTGGAGGGACAGGGGGCCCGACTCTAACTATGGCTACACCTTC.

This clone was seen a few times. The V and J genes are TRBV27 and TRBJ1-3, with 12 positions matching TRBD1. The CDR3 consists of 18 residues. Germline CDR1 reads MNHEY; CDR2 reads SMNVEV (reference sequence). V trimming: 0 bases; J trimming: 1 base; junction bases outside the gene matches: 4. The CDR3 DNA sequence: TGTGCCAGCAGTTTATCGCCGGGACAGGGGGCATCTGGAAACACCATATATTTT. Translation: CASSLSPGQGASGNTIYF.

This clone was recorded once. The rearrangement joins TRBV11-2 to TRBJ2-3; 7 bases fit TRBD2. The CDR3 covers 13 residues. In germline, CDR1 is SGHAT, CDR2 FQNNGV. V dropped 6 bases and J dropped 5; count of bases not matched to a gene: 5. The CDR3 sequence: CASRGRGEDTQYF. DNA for the CDR3: TGTGCCAGCAGAGGACGGGGGGAAGATACGCAGTATTTT.

V is TRBV10-3 and J is TRBJ2-2; D may be TRBD1 (6 bases). CDR3 length equals 14 residues. CDR1 is ENHRY, CDR2 SYGVKD, per germline. Trimming took 7 bases from V and 2 from J, leaving 11 bases between them. The CDR3 nucleotides are TGTGCCATCAAGGGGACACGAAACACCGGGGAGCTGTTTTTT. It specifies CAIKGTRNTGELFF.

A note on this clone: This sample also contains other DNA sequences that code for the same CDR3. This chain links TRBV19 with TRBJ2-7; the D is unclear. Trimming shortened V by 4 bases and J by 4 bases, and 8 bases separated the two germline ends. CDR3 length equals 12 residues. Germline V gives CDR1 LNHDA, CDR2 SQIVND (reference sequence). The CDR3 is CASSSGSYEQYF. The CDR3 coding sequence is TGTGCCAGTAGTAGCGGCTCATACGAGCAGTACTTC.

This clone has only a few counts. The rearrangement uses TRBV6-1 and TRBJ2-7; D is unresolved. From germline, CDR1 is MNHNS and CDR2 SASEGT. V gave up 1 base and J gave up 5 bases, with 15 bases separating them. The CDR3 loop spans 15 amino acids. The DNA for the CDR3 is TGTGCCAGCAGTGAAGTTTCTACTATGATCCACGAGCAGTACTTC. Translation: CASSEVSTMIHEQYF.

The chain is built from TRBV18 and TRBJ1-3; D is perhaps TRBD1 (6 bases). Deletions cut 8 bases from V and 0 bases from J, with 11 bases between. This CDR3 region has 14 residues. Germline V gives CDR1 KGHSH, CDR2 LQKENI. CDR3 sequence: CASTGQSSGNTIYF. The DNA of the CDR3 is TGTGCCAGCACAGGACAGTCCTCTGGAAACACCATATATTTT.

V gene TRBV6-5 combines with J gene TRBJ1-2, with 9 bases matching TRBD1. The CDR3 extends over 15 amino acids. Unmatched junction bases numbered 5, after V lost 4 bases and J lost 2 bases. Germline V gives CDR1 MNHEY, CDR2 SVGAGI. CDR3: CASSFYRGPNYGYTF. For the CDR3, the DNA is TGTGCCAGCAGTTTCTACAGGGGGCCCAACTATGGCTACACCTTC.

The chain uses TRBV7-6 and TRBJ2-2; 11 bases fit TRBD2. Germline V gene lookup returns CDR1 SGHVS and CDR2 FNYEAQ. Unmatched junction bases numbered 4, after V lost 1 base and J lost 0 bases. CDR3 size: 18 residues. The CDR3 here is CASSLVPSGGTNTGELFF. The DNA for the CDR3 is TGTGCCAGCAGCTTAGTCCCTAGCGGGGGGACGAACACCGGGGAGCTGTTTTTT.

This clone came up a few times. The chain links TRBV9 to TRBJ2-3; no clear D gene. CDR1 and CDR2 from the germline V gene are SGDLS and YYNGEE. The CDR3 is 13 amino acids. V was clipped by 0 bases and J by 0 bases, with 2 bases between them. In nucleotides, the CDR3 is TGTGCCAGCAGCGTAGCTAGCACAGATACGCAGTATTTT. It encodes CASSVASTDTQYF.

For the CDR3, the DNA is TGCAGCGTTGTAGGGGCTAGCGGGGAATACGAGCAGTACTTC. Protein: CSVVGASGEYEQYF. The V and J genes are TRBV29-1 and TRBJ2-7; 9 nucleotides align to TRBD2. Germline loops: CDR1 SQVTM, CDR2 ANQGSEA. The CDR3 runs 14 residues. The J segment lost 4 bases and the V segment lost 4 bases, leaving 8 bases of the junction unmatched.

The J gene is TRBJ2-7, the V gene TRBV6-6, with D possibly matching TRBD2 (6 bases). This CDR3 comprises 13 residues. Looked up from germline, CDR1 is MNHNY and CDR2 is SVGAGI (reference sequence). Between the trimmed V and J ends, which lost 6 bases and 4 bases, there was a span of 13 bases. DNA for the CDR3: TGTGCCAGCAGGGCAGCGGGCACATACGAGCAGTACTTC. Its translation is CASRAAGTYEQYF.

The chain carries TRBV7-9 and TRBJ2-1; TRBD2 aligns across 8 bases. The CDR3 is made up of 15 amino acids. After removal of 3 bases from V and 5 bases from J, the junction contained 6 bases not matched to a gene. Germline CDR1 reads SEHNR; CDR2 reads FQNEAQ (reference sequence). CDR3 loop: CASSFPASGHNEQFF. The DNA for the CDR3 is TGTGCCAGCAGCTTTCCGGCTAGCGGGCACAATGAGCAGTTCTTC.

The chain is built from TRBV28 and TRBJ1-1; D not resolved. CDR1 and CDR2 from the germline V gene are MDHEN and SYDVKM. This CDR3 is 12 amino acids long. The ends were cut back, 4 bases at V and 4 bases at J, with 7 bases in the middle. CDR3 nucleotides: TGTGCCAGCAGTTCCGGGAGCACTGAAGCTTTCTTT. This translates into CASSSGSTEAFF.

The chain is built from TRBV27 and TRBJ2-7, with TRBD1 identical over 7 bases. CDR1 MNHEY and CDR2 SMNVEV come from the germline V gene (reference sequence). The CDR3 covers 15 residues. The junction had 7 bases not matched to a gene; V was cut back by 4 bases and J by 1 base. The CDR3, as DNA: TGTGCCAGCAGTTCCCTCTGGGACAGTTCCTACGAGCAGTACTTC. Amino acid sequence: CASSSLWDSSYEQYF.